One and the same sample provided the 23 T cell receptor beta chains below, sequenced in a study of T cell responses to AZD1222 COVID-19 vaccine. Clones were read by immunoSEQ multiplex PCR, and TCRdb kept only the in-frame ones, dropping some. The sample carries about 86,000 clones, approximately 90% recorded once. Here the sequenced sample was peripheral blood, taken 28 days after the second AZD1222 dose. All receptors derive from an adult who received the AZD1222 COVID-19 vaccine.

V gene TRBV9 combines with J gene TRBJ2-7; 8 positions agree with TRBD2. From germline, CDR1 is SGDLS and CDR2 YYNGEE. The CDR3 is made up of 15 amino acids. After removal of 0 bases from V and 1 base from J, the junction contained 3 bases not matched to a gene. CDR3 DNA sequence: TGTGCCAGCAGCGTAGCGTCGGGGGGGTCCTACGAGCAGTACTTC. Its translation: CASSVASGGSYEQYF.

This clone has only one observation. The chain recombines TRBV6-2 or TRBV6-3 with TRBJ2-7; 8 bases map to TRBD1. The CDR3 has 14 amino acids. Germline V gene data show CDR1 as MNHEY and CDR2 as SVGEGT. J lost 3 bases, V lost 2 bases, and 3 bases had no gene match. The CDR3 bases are TGTGCCAGCAGTTACGGACAGGGTGGCTACGAGCAGTACTTC. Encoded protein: CASSYGQGGYEQYF.

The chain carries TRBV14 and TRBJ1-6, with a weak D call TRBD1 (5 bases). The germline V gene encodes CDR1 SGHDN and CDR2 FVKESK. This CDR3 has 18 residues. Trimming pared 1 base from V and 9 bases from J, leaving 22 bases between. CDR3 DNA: TGTGCCAGCAGCCAAGGTGACAGAGCCGAATGGGTATTTTCACCCCTCCACTTT. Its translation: CASSQGDRAEWVFSPLHF.

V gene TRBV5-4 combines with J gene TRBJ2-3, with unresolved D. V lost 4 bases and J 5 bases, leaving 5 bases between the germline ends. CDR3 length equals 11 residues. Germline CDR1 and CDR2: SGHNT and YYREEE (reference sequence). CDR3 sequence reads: CASSGGDTQYF. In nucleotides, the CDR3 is TGTGCCAGCAGCGGCGGAGATACGCAGTATTTT.

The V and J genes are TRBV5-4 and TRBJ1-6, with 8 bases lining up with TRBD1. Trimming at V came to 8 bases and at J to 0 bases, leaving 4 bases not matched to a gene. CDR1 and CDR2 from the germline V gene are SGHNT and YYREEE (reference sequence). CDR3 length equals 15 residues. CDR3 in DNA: TGTGCCAGTTCCACAGGGGGCTCCTATAATTCACCCCTCCACTTT. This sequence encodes CASSTGGSYNSPLHF.

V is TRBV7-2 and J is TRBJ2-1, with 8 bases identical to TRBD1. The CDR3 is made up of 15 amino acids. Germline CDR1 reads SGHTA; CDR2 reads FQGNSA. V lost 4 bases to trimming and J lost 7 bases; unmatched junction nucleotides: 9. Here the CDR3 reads CASSSRDRGVNEQFF. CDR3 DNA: TGTGCCAGCAGCTCGCGAGACAGGGGAGTTAATGAGCAGTTCTTC.

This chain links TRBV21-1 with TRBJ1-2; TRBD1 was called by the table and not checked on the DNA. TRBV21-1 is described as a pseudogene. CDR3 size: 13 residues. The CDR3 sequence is CATRTGVNYGYTF. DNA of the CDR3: TGTGCCACACGGACAGGGGTTAACTATGGCTACACCTTC.

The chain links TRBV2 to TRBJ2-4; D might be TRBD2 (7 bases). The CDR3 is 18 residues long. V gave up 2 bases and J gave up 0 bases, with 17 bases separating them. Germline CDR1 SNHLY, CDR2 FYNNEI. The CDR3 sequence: CASSEMVGGAAAKNIQYF. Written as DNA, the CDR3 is TGTGCCAGCAGTGAAATGGTAGGGGGGGCGGCAGCCAAAAACATTCAGTACTTC.

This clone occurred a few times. The DNA of the CDR3 is TGTGCCAGCAGTGCGACACTAGGACAGGGGGATAGGTATGGCTACACCTTC. Protein product: CASSATLGQGDRYGYTF. The chain recombines TRBV6-1 with TRBJ1-2, with 10 bases identical to TRBD1. CDR1 is MNHNS, CDR2 SASEGT, per germline. The CDR3 totals 17 residues. J lost 5 bases, V lost 4 bases, and 13 bases had no gene match.

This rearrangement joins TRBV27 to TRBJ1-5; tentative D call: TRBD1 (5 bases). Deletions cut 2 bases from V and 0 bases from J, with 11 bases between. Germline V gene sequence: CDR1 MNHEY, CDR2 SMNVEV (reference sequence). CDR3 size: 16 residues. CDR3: CASSLTGPYSNQPQHF. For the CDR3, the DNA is TGTGCCAGCAGTTTAACAGGTCCATATAGCAATCAGCCCCAGCATTTT.

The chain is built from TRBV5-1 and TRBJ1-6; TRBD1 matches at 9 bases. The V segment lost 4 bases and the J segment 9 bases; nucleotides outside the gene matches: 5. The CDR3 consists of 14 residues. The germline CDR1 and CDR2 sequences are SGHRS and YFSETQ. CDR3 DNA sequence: TGCGCCAGCAGCGGGGGACAGGGTGGTTCACCCCTCCACTTT. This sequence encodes CASSGGQGGSPLHF.

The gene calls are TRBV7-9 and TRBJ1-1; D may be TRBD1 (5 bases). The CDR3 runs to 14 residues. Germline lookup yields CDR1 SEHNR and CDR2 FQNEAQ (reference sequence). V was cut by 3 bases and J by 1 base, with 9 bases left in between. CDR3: CASSLGVENTEAFF. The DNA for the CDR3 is TGTGCCAGCAGCTTGGGGGTGGAGAACACTGAAGCTTTCTTT.

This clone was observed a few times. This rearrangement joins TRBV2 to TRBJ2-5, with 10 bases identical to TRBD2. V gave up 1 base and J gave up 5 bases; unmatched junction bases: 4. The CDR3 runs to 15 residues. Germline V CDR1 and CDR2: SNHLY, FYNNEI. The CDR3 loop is CASSEGAGGLETQYF. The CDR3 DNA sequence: TGTGCCAGCAGTGAAGGAGCGGGGGGGTTGGAGACCCAGTACTTC.

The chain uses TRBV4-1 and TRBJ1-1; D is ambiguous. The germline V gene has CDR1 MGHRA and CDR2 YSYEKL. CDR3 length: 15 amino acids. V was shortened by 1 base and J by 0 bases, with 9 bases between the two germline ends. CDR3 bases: TGCGCCAGCAGCCAAGGGCCAGCAATGAACACTGAAGCTTTCTTT. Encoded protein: CASSQGPAMNTEAFF.

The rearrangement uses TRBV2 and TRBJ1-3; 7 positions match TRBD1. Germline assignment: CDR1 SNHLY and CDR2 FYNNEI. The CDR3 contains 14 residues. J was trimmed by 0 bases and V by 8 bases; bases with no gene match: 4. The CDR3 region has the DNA TGTGCCAGCGCACAGGGGAGCTCTGGAAACACCATATATTTT. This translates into CASAQGSSGNTIYF.

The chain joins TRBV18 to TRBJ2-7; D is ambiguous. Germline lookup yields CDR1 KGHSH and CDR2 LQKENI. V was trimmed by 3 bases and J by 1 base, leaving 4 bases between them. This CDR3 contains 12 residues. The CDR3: CASSPSSYEQYV. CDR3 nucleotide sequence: TGTGCCAGCTCACCCTCTTCCTACGAGCAGTACGTC.

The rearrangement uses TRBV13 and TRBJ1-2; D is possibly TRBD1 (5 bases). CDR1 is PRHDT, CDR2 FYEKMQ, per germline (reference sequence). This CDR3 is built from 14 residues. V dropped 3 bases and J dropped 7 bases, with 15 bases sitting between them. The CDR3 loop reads CASSLGRGAGGYTF. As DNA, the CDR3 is TGTGCCAGCAGCTTGGGGAGGGGCGCGGGTGGCTACACCTTC.

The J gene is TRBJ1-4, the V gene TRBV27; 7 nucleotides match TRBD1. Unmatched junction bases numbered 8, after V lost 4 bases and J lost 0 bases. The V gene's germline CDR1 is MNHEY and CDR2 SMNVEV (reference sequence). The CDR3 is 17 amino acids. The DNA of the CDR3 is TGTGCCAGCAGTTACACAGGGGTCCCACCAACTAATGAAAAACTGTTTTTT. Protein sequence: CASSYTGVPPTNEKLFF.

The CDR3, as DNA: TGTGCCAGCAGCTTATTTGGGGGTGATCGCGGCGAGCAGTACTTC. This codes for CASSLFGGDRGEQYF. V and J are TRBV11-2 and TRBJ2-7; possibly TRBD1 or TRBD2 for D (5 bases each). The CDR3 spans 15 residues. Germline CDR1 SGHAT, CDR2 FQNNGV. Trimming stripped 2 bases from V and 6 bases from J, with 17 bases between. The full variable domain, in which reference TRBV11-2 and TRBJ2-7 provide the parts outside the CDR3, is EAGVAQSPRYKIIEKRQSVAFWCNPISGHATLYWYQQILGQGPKLLIQFQNNGVVDDSQLPKDRFSAERLKGVDSTLKIQPAKLEDSAVYLCASSLFGGDRGEQYFGPGTRLTVT.

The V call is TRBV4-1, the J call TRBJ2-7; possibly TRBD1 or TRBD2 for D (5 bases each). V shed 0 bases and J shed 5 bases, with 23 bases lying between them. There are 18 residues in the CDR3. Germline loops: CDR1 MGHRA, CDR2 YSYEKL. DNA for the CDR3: TGCGCCAGCAGCCAAGATTTTATTATAGGGCGCAGGGACGACGAGCAGTACTTC. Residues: CASSQDFIIGRRDDEQYF.

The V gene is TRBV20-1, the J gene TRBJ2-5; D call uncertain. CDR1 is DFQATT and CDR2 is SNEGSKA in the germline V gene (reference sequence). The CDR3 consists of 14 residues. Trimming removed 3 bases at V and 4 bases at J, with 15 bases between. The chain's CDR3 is CSASPGSERETQYF. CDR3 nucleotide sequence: TGCAGTGCTAGTCCGGGCTCCGAACGAGAGACCCAGTACTTC.

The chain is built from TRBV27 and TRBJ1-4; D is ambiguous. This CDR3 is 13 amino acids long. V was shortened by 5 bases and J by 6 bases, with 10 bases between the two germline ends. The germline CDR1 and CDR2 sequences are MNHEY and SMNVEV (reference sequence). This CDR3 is CASSPGVYEKLFF. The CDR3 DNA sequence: TGTGCCAGCAGTCCCGGCGTTTATGAAAAACTGTTTTTT.

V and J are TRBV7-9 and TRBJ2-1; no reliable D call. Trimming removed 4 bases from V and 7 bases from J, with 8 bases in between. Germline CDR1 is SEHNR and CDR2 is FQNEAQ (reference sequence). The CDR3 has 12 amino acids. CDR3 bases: TGTGCCAGCAGCTGGGATATAAATGAGCAGTTCTTC. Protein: CASSWDINEQFF.